These 27 T cell receptor beta chains came from one sample sequenced in a study of T cell repertoires in cytomegalovirus infection. TCRdb fed the reads into MiXCR, producing one record per CDR3 protein. The sample includes 680,000 or so distinct CDR3 sequences, roughly a third of them seen just once. The sequencing sample was made of PBMCs. The receptors here all came from a human donor in good health (CMV status not recorded). Some clones in this sample may be carry-over from other donors' samples.

This clonotype came up many times. The gene calls are TRBV11-2 and TRBJ2-3; D is unclear. The CDR3 covers 13 residues. V dropped 1 base and J dropped 1 base, with 3 bases sitting between them. Germline CDR1 is SGHAT and CDR2 is FQNNGV. The CDR3 coding sequence is TGTGCCAGCAGCTTAGCCGGCACAGATACGCAGTATTTT. This translates into CASSLAGTDTQYF.

V gene TRBV6-2 or TRBV6-3 combines with J gene TRBJ2-5, with 10 nucleotides matching TRBD2. Trimming removed 7 bases from V and 1 base from J; junction bases left unmatched: 3. The V gene's germline CDR1 is MNHEY and CDR2 SVGEGT. This CDR3 region has 14 residues. CDR3 sequence (DNA): TGTGCCAGCAAGGGACTAGCGTCCCAAGAGACCCAGTACTTC. This encodes CASKGLASQETQYF.

This clonotype was detected many times. The chain employs TRBV7-2 and TRBJ1-4, with unresolved D. Deletions cut 5 bases from V and 4 bases from J, with 17 bases between. The CDR3 covers 16 residues. Germline V gives CDR1 SGHTA, CDR2 FQGNSA. The CDR3, as DNA: TGTGCCAGCAGCCCCCGGGCCGGAGTCATTAATGAAAAACTGTTTTTT. Translating gives CASSPRAGVINEKLFF.

The chain couples TRBV6-2 or TRBV6-3 to TRBJ1-5, with 7 bases that match TRBD1. From germline, CDR1 is MNHEY and CDR2 SVGEGT. V gave up 6 bases and J gave up 3 bases; unmatched junction bases: 5. This CDR3 is built from 14 residues. The CDR3 coding sequence is TGTGCCAGCAGCTCGACAGGGCTCAATCAGCCCCAGCATTTT. It is translated as CASSSTGLNQPQHF.

The chain carries TRBV20-1 and TRBJ1-1; TRBD1 agrees at 7 bases. V shed 6 bases and J 1 base; nucleotides not matched to a gene: 14. CDR1 is DFQATT and CDR2 is SNEGSKA in the germline V gene (reference sequence). The CDR3 totals 16 residues. The chain's CDR3 is CSAPTGSAGWNTEAFF. The CDR3 DNA follows: TGCAGTGCACCGACAGGGTCCGCTGGTTGGAACACTGAAGCTTTCTTT.

This clonotype came up a few times. The V gene is TRBV27, the J gene TRBJ2-7; 13 nucleotides agree with TRBD2. The CDR3 sequence is 18 residues long. The J segment lost 4 bases and the V segment lost 5 bases, leaving 14 bases of the junction unmatched. Germline V gene data show CDR1 as MNHEY and CDR2 as SMNVEV (reference sequence). The CDR3 DNA follows: TGTGCCAGCAGTCCCCCGGGACTAGCGGGATTAGAGGGTTACGAGCAGTACTTC. Amino acids: CASSPPGLAGLEGYEQYF.

This clonotype has a handful of counts. This chain joins TRBV6-5 and TRBJ1-4, with unresolved D. The CDR3 is made up of 14 amino acids. Germline CDR1 reads MNHEY; CDR2 reads SVGAGI. V was pared by 0 bases and J by 7 bases, with 9 bases between. The CDR3 DNA sequence: TGTGCCAGCAGTTACTCCGGCGGCTTTGAAAAACTGTTTTTT. It codes for CASSYSGGFEKLFF.

The chain combines TRBV4-2 with TRBJ2-7; 8 nucleotides match TRBD1. Germline values: CDR1 LGHNA, CDR2 YNFKEQ. The length of the CDR3 is 15 residues. The ends lost 1 base at V and 2 bases at J; junction bases unmatched: 4. The CDR3, as DNA: TGTGCCAGCAGCCAAGGGACAGGGTTGGCCTACGAGCAGTACTTC. Amino acid sequence: CASSQGTGLAYEQYF.

This clonotype was seen a few times. The gene calls are TRBV7-9 and TRBJ1-4; no clear D. Germline loops: CDR1 SEHNR, CDR2 FQNEAQ (reference sequence). Deletions cut 5 bases from V and 5 bases from J, with 9 bases between. The CDR3 spans 13 residues. CDR3 in DNA: TGTGCCAGCAGCGCGGACGGGAATGAAAAACTGTTTTTT. Translating gives CASSADGNEKLFF.

The chain has TRBV7-2 and TRBJ2-7, with 9 bases identical to TRBD2. Germline V lookup: CDR1 SGHTA, CDR2 FQGNSA. V lost 4 bases to trimming and J lost 5 bases; unmatched junction nucleotides: 6. The CDR3 sequence is 14 residues long. Here the CDR3 reads CASSSSGRIDEQYF. CDR3 nucleotides: TGTGCCAGCAGCTCAAGCGGGAGGATCGACGAGCAGTACTTC.

V gene TRBV3-1 combines with J gene TRBJ1-2; the match to TRBD1 covers 9 bases. Germline V lookup: CDR1 LGHDT, CDR2 YNNKEL (reference sequence). The CDR3 extends over 17 amino acids. The ends lost 0 bases at V and 5 bases at J; junction bases unmatched: 10. In DNA form, the CDR3 reads TGTGCCAGCAGCCAAGACAAGGACAGGGGATGGGGGTATGGCTACACCTTC. This sequence encodes CASSQDKDRGWGYGYTF.

This clonotype was picked up many times. V usage is TRBV28 and J usage is TRBJ2-1; no reliable D call. The germline CDR1 and CDR2 sequences are MDHEN and SYDVKM. Trimming stripped 5 bases from V and 0 bases from J, with 14 bases between. This CDR3 is 16 amino acids long. The CDR3 sequence: CASSGIEASSYNEQFF. The CDR3 region has the DNA TGTGCCAGCAGTGGAATTGAAGCGAGCTCCTACAATGAGCAGTTCTTC.

This clonotype has only a few counts. The chain links TRBV5-1 to TRBJ2-7; D ambiguous. Germline CDR1 and CDR2: SGHRS and YFSETQ. The CDR3 length is 14 residues. V was shortened by 0 bases and J by 0 bases, with 7 bases between the two germline ends. As DNA, the CDR3 is TGCGCCAGCAGCTTGGACAGTCACTCCTACGAGCAGTACTTC. Residues: CASSLDSHSYEQYF.

This clonotype was detected ten times or more. The chain employs TRBV28 and TRBJ1-5, with D perhaps TRBD1 (5 bases). Germline-derived CDR1 and CDR2 are MDHEN and SYDVKM. V was pared by 5 bases and J by 0 bases, with 14 bases between. This CDR3 region has 16 residues. The CDR3 here is CASSLRDWYSNQPQHF. The CDR3 bases are TGTGCCAGCAGTCTCCGGGACTGGTATAGCAATCAGCCCCAGCATTTT.

About this clonotype itself: Lacking the conserved final phenylalanine or tryptophan, this CDR3 likely reflects a read error. Because the CDR3's place on the DNA is in doubt, the DNA is left out and the CDR3 is given as listed by TCRdb. The chain has TRBV4-1 and TRBJ2-5; the table calls TRBD2, which could not be checked here. CDR1 is MGHRA and CDR2 is YSYEKL in the germline V gene. From its first to its last residue, the CDR3 has 14 amino acids. CDR3 loop: CASSHGAGGETQSI.

This clonotype was seen at least ten times. V gene TRBV7-2 combines with J gene TRBJ1-2; D not certain. The germline V and J ends were trimmed by 3 bases and 6 bases, with 8 bases remaining between them. Germline loops: CDR1 SGHTA, CDR2 FQGNSA. This CDR3 is 12 amino acids long. The CDR3 region is CASSFLRDGYTF. CDR3 coding DNA: TGTGCCAGCAGCTTTTTGAGGGATGGCTACACCTTC.

This clonotype was counted between two and nine times. The V gene is TRBV5-6, the J gene TRBJ2-1; weak D call: TRBD2 (6 bases). V lost 5 bases to trimming and J lost 6 bases, with 18 bases between them. The CDR3 totals 15 residues. Germline lookup yields CDR1 SGHDT and CDR2 YYEEEE. The CDR3 coding sequence is TGTGCCAGCAGTTCCGGGACTGCCGCCGGCAATGAGCAGTTCTTC. Translated, it gives CASSSGTAAGNEQFF.

Written as DNA, the CDR3 is TGTGCCAGCAGCTTAGTCCCGGGTCCCGACACTGAAGCTTTCTTT. As protein: CASSLVPGPDTEAFF. V gene TRBV7-8 combines with J gene TRBJ1-1; D unresolved. The length of the CDR3 is 15 residues. CDR1 is SGHVS and CDR2 is FQNEAQ in the germline V gene. The V end lost 1 base, the J end lost 3 bases, and 12 bases lay between the germline ends.

Remarks on this clonotype: Compared with germline, one end of the junction differs, possibly owing to a read error. The chain has TRBV3-1 and TRBJ2-5; TRBD2 matches 9 bases. CDR3 size: 11 residues. CDR1 and CDR2 from the germline V gene are LGHDT and YNNKEL (reference sequence). The CDR3 nucleotides are TGTGCCAGCAGCCAGGGCGGGGGGGCCCGATTC. The encoded protein is CASSQGGGARF.

The chain uses TRBV7-4 and TRBJ2-7; 7 nucleotides agree with TRBD1. Germline CDR1 and CDR2: SGHVT and SQSDAQ. The CDR3 totals 16 residues. Trimming took 5 bases from V and 2 from J; bases not matched to a gene: 12. CDR3 DNA: TGTGCCAGCAGCAAGGAACCAGGGGGAAGCACCTACGAGCAGTACTTC. This gives the protein CASSKEPGGSTYEQYF.

V usage is TRBV2 and J usage is TRBJ1-5, with no clear D. Per germline, CDR1 SNHLY and CDR2 FYNNEI. The CDR3 is made up of 15 amino acids. With 6 bases removed from V and 3 bases from J, the gap between germline ends came to 15 bases. In DNA form, the CDR3 reads TGTGCCAGCAGGACTATCGGCAGCCACAATCAGCCCCAGCATTTT. It specifies CASRTIGSHNQPQHF.

The table lists this clonotype with a few counts. The chain couples TRBV28 to TRBJ2-7, with D perhaps assigned TRBD1 or TRBD2 (5 bases each). This CDR3 region has 16 residues. Per the germline V gene, CDR1 is MDHEN and CDR2 is SYDVKM. Trimming removed 9 bases at V and 2 bases at J, with 23 bases between. The DNA of the CDR3 is TGTGCCAGTTCTACCGGGACGGAGGAAGGAACCTACGAGCAGTACTTC. Amino acid sequence: CASSTGTEEGTYEQYF.

The J gene is TRBJ2-3, the V gene TRBV7-2, with no clear D. Germline V CDR1 and CDR2: SGHTA, FQGNSA. CDR3 size: 14 residues. Between the trimmed V and J ends, which lost 2 bases and 0 bases, there was a span of 6 bases. CDR3 coding DNA: TGTGCCAGCAGCTTATTTCCTAGCACAGATACGCAGTATTTT. Protein product: CASSLFPSTDTQYF.

The table lists this clonotype with a few counts. This rearrangement joins TRBV27 to TRBJ2-7, with D unclear. CDR3 length: 16 residues. Trimming pared 4 bases from V and 4 bases from J, leaving 20 bases between. Germline CDR1 and CDR2: MNHEY and SMNVEV (reference sequence). This CDR3 is CASSYRPEQGKYEQYF. CDR3 coding DNA: TGTGCCAGCAGTTATCGTCCGGAGCAAGGGAAGTACGAGCAGTACTTC.

There are a few counts of this clonotype. V gene TRBV5-1 combines with J gene TRBJ2-1, with D hard to call. The germline gives CDR1 SGHRS, CDR2 YFSETQ. This CDR3 has 15 amino acids. V lost 3 bases and J 5 bases, leaving 15 bases between the germline ends. CDR3 sequence: CASSSDHKGNNEQFF. The CDR3 nucleotides are TGCGCCAGCAGCTCCGACCATAAAGGGAACAATGAGCAGTTCTTC.

At least ten counts were recorded for this clonotype. The V and J genes are TRBV10-3 and TRBJ2-1; D might be TRBD1 or TRBD2, each matching 5 bases. Germline CDR1 and CDR2: ENHRY and SYGVKD. V shed 8 bases and J shed 12 bases, with 14 bases lying between them. The CDR3 is made up of 11 amino acids. The DNA of the CDR3 is TGTGCCATCGGATTAGAGGGGTTGCAGTTCTTC. Translation gives CAIGLEGLQFF.

This clonotype was seen only a few times. The genes are TRBV7-6 and TRBJ1-3; tentatively, D is TRBD1 (6 bases). V was trimmed by 4 bases and J by 0 bases, leaving 16 bases between them. This CDR3 has 17 amino acids. The V gene's germline CDR1 is SGHVS and CDR2 FNYEAQ. CDR3 nucleotides: TGTGCCAGCAGCTCCCCAACCCAGGGGCACTCTGGAAACACCATATATTTT. This encodes CASSSPTQGHSGNTIYF.